The text below deals with one T cell receptor beta chain. Antigen unknown. These data belong to a study of cytomegalovirus exposure and HLA in healthy donors. Whole-study results and caveats: Common viral pathogens were later found to be apparently linked to several of the most significant clusters. What was likely a sequencing artifact was a cluster of highly shared sequence variants. Trimming of TCR beta V- and J-genes showed a link, identified in a later analysis, to a missense DCLRE1C variant.

The PCR contained 60 Vbeta and 13 Jbeta primers. The assay was immunoSEQ multiplex PCR, and TCRdb's table has in-frame clones only and misses some. Seen here are more than 150,000 clones, 75% to 85% observed once, and the top ten hold 1.5% to 2%. The CDR3 contains 13 residues. CDR1 and CDR2 (germline): MNHNY, SVGAGI (reference sequence). V lost 5 bases to trimming and J lost 6 bases, with 10 bases between them. The rearrangement links TRBV6-6 to TRBJ2-2; maybe TRBD2 (5 bases). The sequenced sample consisted of PBMCs. The sequence came from a young man in good health and CMV-seronegative. For the CDR3, the DNA is TGTGCCAGCAGTAAGACTACCCCCGGGGAGCTGTTTTTT. It is translated as CASSKTTPGELFF.